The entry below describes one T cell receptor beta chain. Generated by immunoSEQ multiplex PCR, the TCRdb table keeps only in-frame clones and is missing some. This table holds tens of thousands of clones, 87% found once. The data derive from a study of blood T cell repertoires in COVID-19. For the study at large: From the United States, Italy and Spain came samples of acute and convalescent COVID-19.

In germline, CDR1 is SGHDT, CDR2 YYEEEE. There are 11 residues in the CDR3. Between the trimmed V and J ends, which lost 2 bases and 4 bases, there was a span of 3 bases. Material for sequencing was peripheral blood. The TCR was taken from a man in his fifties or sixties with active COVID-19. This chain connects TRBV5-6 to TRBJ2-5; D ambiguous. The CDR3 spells CASSFRETQYF. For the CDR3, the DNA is TGTGCCAGCAGCTTTAGAGAGACCCAGTACTTC.